Sequencing of this T cell receptor (beta chain) was carried out in a study of cytomegalovirus exposure and HLA in healthy donors. The CDR3 runs 12 residues. V lost 4 bases and J 11 bases, leaving 12 bases between the germline ends. The germline V gene encodes CDR1 MNHEY and CDR2 SVGAGI. Both 60 Vbeta primers and 13 Jbeta primers went into the PCR. TCRdb's table, derived via immunoSEQ multiplex PCR, lists solely in-frame clones and lacks some. This table holds about 190,000 clones, less than 85% found once. The chain joins TRBV6-5 to TRBJ1-5; no firm D call. The specimen sequenced was PBMCs. The source is a boy aged 2 to 10 in good health and CMV-seronegative. The CDR3 here is CASSSFGVAQHF. The CDR3 DNA follows: TGTGCCAGCAGTTCCTTCGGGGTGGCCCAGCATTTT.